The entry below describes one T cell receptor (beta chain). This clonotype has a handful of counts. Its cognate antigen has yet to be identified. There are no base qualities to consult, and no much larger clone falls within one base. The sample belongs to a study of T-cell reconstitution after alpha-beta-depleted transplantation in children (dated by TCRdb to the mid-2010s). At the level of the whole study: The study quantitatively tracked T-cell immune reconstitution after TCRalphabeta/CD19-depleted allogeneic hematopoietic cell transplantation in children using TCR repertoire profiling.

Library creation used PCR. The sample was run on an Illumina HiSeq 2500. TCR libraries were prepared with molecular barcoding, using unique molecular identifiers to normalize TCRbeta repertoire quantification. TCRdb reran the public reads through fastp at Q25 and MiXCR, keeping productive beta chains. Each record represents a unique CDR3 protein, reported with the most common genes and DNA among its rows. This sample lists just under 550,000 distinct CDR3 sequences; about 16% were detected once. The ten largest clones add up to 2.5% to 4% of the sample. Inclusive of the bounding cysteine and phenylalanine, the CDR3 is 15 residues long. The only DNA kept is the CDR3, 45 bases in frame from the first base. According to the germline V gene, CDR1 reads SGHRS and CDR2 reads YFSETQ. V has 2 bases trimmed and J has 5 bases trimmed; junction bases matching no gene number 5.

Recombination linked TRBV5-1 to TRBJ2-7, with 12 bases aligning to TRBD1. This specimen consisted of PBMCs from the stem cell graft donor, obtained from the stem cell graft. The TCR originated in a human donor who donated a stem cell graft to a child with acute lymphoblastic leukemia. DNA sequence: TGCGCCAGCAGCTTTACCGGGACAGGGGGCGACGAGCAGTACTTC. This encodes CASSFTGTGGDEQYF.